The rows below give T cell receptor beta chains drawn from one sample of a study of shared clonotypes between healthy human individuals. Here immunoSEQ multiplex PCR was the method, and the copy in TCRdb shows in-frame clones only, minus some. This table has approximately 720,000 clones, about two thirds appearing once. The specimen sequenced was memory CD4+ T cells sorted from blood. Source of these receptors: a woman in her twenties or thirties in good health. The CDR3 runs from the conserved cysteine through the conserved F or W. The D gene is left open where the match is weak. Part of the rows lack a size; the others show once, few, many or a class for expanded clones.

size: NA
length: 19
D: NA
V: TRBV4-1
J: TRBJ1-4
DNA: TGCGCCAGCAGCCGATGGGGTAGTAAGACGGGTCCAACTAATGAAAAACTGTTTTTT
CDR3: CASSRWGSKTGPTNEKLFF

size: NA
length: 14
D: TRBD1
V: TRBV18
J: TRBJ1-5
DNA: TGTGCCAGCTCAGGGACAGGGGGCCATCAGCCCCAGCATTTT
CDR3: CASSGTGGHQPQHF

size: NA
length: 14
D: NA
V: TRBV2
J: TRBJ1-5
DNA: TGTGCCAGCAAAAGGACTGAGTCCAATCAGCCCCAGCATTTT
CDR3: CASKRTESNQPQHF

size: once
length: 14
D: TRBD1
V: TRBV13
J: TRBJ1-1
DNA: TGTGCCAGCAAGAGCCGACAGGGAAGGACTGAAGCTTTCTTT
CDR3: CASKSRQGRTEAFF

size: NA
length: 14
D: NA
V: TRBV19
J: TRBJ1-1
DNA: TGTGCCAGTAGTATGGGGCAGGCGGGGACTGAAGCTTTCTTT
CDR3: CASSMGQAGTEAFF

size: once
length: 15
D: TRBD2
V: TRBV5-1
J: TRBJ2-7
DNA: TGCGCCAGCAGCTTTTCCGGGACTAGCGGGCTCGAGCAGTACTTC
CDR3: CASSFSGTSGLEQYF

size: NA
length: 14
D: TRBD2
V: TRBV7-2
J: TRBJ2-7
DNA: TGTGCCAGCAGTCCAAGCGGGAGAGGCTACGAGCAGTACTTC
CDR3: CASSPSGRGYEQYF

size: NA
length: 15
D: TRBD2
V: TRBV19
J: TRBJ2-1
DNA: TGTGCCAGTAGTAGTGGAGCGGGAGGGCCGAATGAGCAGTTCTTC
CDR3: CASSSGAGGPNEQFF

size: few
length: 13
D: TRBD1
V: TRBV7-2
J: TRBJ1-2
DNA: TGTGCCAGCAGCCACCCCGGGACAGATGGCTACACCTTC
CDR3: CASSHPGTDGYTF

size: once
length: 17
D: NA
V: TRBV29-1
J: TRBJ2-4
DNA: TGCAGCGTTAAAGGCACCAACAGGGAATTAGCCAAAAACATTCAGTACTTC
CDR3: CSVKGTNRELAKNIQYF

size: NA
length: 13
D: NA
V: TRBV2
J: TRBJ1-1
DNA: TGTGCCAGCACCGGGCCCGCGAACACTGAAGCTTTCTTT
CDR3: CASTGPANTEAFF

size: NA
length: 13
D: NA
V: TRBV4-1
J: TRBJ1-5
DNA: TGCGCCAGCGGTAGGGTGCTAGGTCAGCCCCAGCATTTT
CDR3: CASGRVLGQPQHF

size: once
length: 15
D: NA
V: TRBV4-1
J: TRBJ1-5
DNA: TGCGCCAGCAGCCAACGGGGAAATAGCAATCAGCCCCAGCATTTT
CDR3: CASSQRGNSNQPQHF

size: NA
length: 15
D: NA
V: TRBV5-1
J: TRBJ2-3
DNA: TGCGCCAGCAGCTTGGGACAGGACCTCACAGATACGCAGTATTTT
CDR3: CASSLGQDLTDTQYF

size: once
length: 15
D: NA
V: TRBV18
J: TRBJ2-5
DNA: TGTGCCAGCTCACCCCTAGAGTCAACCCAAGAGACCCAGTACTTC
CDR3: CASSPLESTQETQYF

size: NA
length: 15
D: NA
V: TRBV7-9
J: TRBJ1-5
DNA: TGTGCCAGCAGCGCCGATACAGGGAAATATCAGCCCCAGCATTTT
CDR3: CASSADTGKYQPQHF

size: many
length: 13
D: NA
V: TRBV19
J: TRBJ1-1
DNA: TGTGCCAGTAGTACACAGGGAGAGGCTGAAGCTTTCTTT
CDR3: CASSTQGEAEAFF

size: NA
length: 15
D: NA
V: TRBV28
J: TRBJ2-3
DNA: TGTGCCAGCAGCCCGGGACCGGATCTCACAGATACGCAGTATTTT
CDR3: CASSPGPDLTDTQYF

size: NA
length: 16
D: NA
V: TRBV18
J: TRBJ1-1
DNA: TGTGCCAGCTCAGAGGGGTCACAGGGATGGGACACTGAAGCTTTCTTT
CDR3: CASSEGSQGWDTEAFF

size: NA
length: 15
D: TRBD1
V: TRBV2
J: TRBJ2-7
DNA: TGTGCCAGCAGCCTCGGACAGGGGGCGGCCTACGAGCAGTACTTC
CDR3: CASSLGQGAAYEQYF

size: few
length: 15
D: NA
V: TRBV21-1
J: TRBJ2-1
DNA: TGTGCCAGCAGCAAAGTAGTAGGCCTCCCACAAATTGGGTTCTTC
CDR3: CASSKVVGLPQIGFF

size: NA
length: 14
D: TRBD1
V: TRBV10-1
J: TRBJ2-2
DNA: TGCGCCAGCAGCAGGGGGCTGAACACCGGGGAGCTGTTTTTT
CDR3: CASSRGLNTGELFF

size: few
length: 15
D: TRBD1
V: TRBV7-8
J: TRBJ1-1
DNA: TGTGCCAGCAGCTCTACAGGGGGCTTGGACACTGAAGCTTTCTTT
CDR3: CASSSTGGLDTEAFF

size: NA
length: 13
D: TRBD2
V: TRBV2
J: TRBJ2-7
DNA: TGTGCCAGCACAGGGACTAACTCCTACGAGCAGTACTTC
CDR3: CASTGTNSYEQYF

size: NA
length: 15
D: NA
V: TRBV28
J: TRBJ1-1
DNA: TGTGCCAGCAGTTTATACAGGCCTGGGAACACTGAAGCTTTCTTT
CDR3: CASSLYRPGNTEAFF

size: many
length: 14
D: NA
V: TRBV4-1
J: TRBJ2-3
DNA: TGCGCCAGCAGCCAAGCTGGGAAGGCAGATACGCAGTATTTT
CDR3: CASSQAGKADTQYF

size: NA
length: 15
D: NA
V: TRBV28
J: TRBJ2-7
DNA: TGTGCCAGCAGTACTAGGGGGTCACGGTCCTACGAGCAGTACTTC
CDR3: CASSTRGSRSYEQYF

size: NA
length: 13
D: NA
V: TRBV2
J: TRBJ1-2
DNA: TGTGCCAGCAGTGATGACCGGTACTATGGCTACACCTTC
CDR3: CASSDDRYYGYTF

size: NA
length: 14
D: TRBD2
V: TRBV5-1
J: TRBJ2-7
DNA: TGCGCCAGCAGCTCCAGCGGGAGTGCCGACGAGCAGTACTTC
CDR3: CASSSSGSADEQYF

size: NA
length: 14
D: NA
V: TRBV29-1
J: TRBJ1-1
DNA: TGCAGCTCGCCTGGGGGGGGCCTGGACACTGAAGCTTTCTTT
CDR3: CSSPGGGLDTEAFF

size: NA
length: 19
D: NA
V: TRBV28
J: TRBJ1-3
DNA: TGTGCCAGCAGTTTATTGGGGACGCGGGGTCCTAGCTCTGGAAACACCATATATTTT
CDR3: CASSLLGTRGPSSGNTIYF

size: many
length: 16
D: NA
V: TRBV5-4
J: TRBJ2-7
DNA: TGTGCCAGCAGCCGAGGGTTAGGGACGCAATCCTACGAGCAGTACTTC
CDR3: CASSRGLGTQSYEQYF

size: many
length: 15
D: TRBD1
V: TRBV10-3
J: TRBJ2-2
DNA: TGTGCCATCAGGTCGGACAGGGGGGACACCGGGGAGCTGTTTTTT
CDR3: CAIRSDRGDTGELFF

size: NA
length: 13
D: NA
V: TRBV7-2
J: TRBJ2-2
DNA: TGTGCCAGCAGCTCGTACGCCACCGGGGAGCTGTTTTTT
CDR3: CASSSYATGELFF

size: NA
length: 16
D: NA
V: TRBV6-6
J: TRBJ2-7
DNA: TGTGCCAGCAGTCCCCTCGAGTGGGACGGGTCCTACGAGCAGTACTTC
CDR3: CASSPLEWDGSYEQYF

size: NA
length: 15
D: TRBD1
V: TRBV28
J: TRBJ2-7
DNA: TGTGCCAGCAGTTCAGGGGGTAGCGACGGCTACGAGCAGTACTTC
CDR3: CASSSGGSDGYEQYF

size: NA
length: 15
D: TRBD2
V: TRBV6-6
J: TRBJ2-5
DNA: TGTGCCAGCAGTTACTCGAAGCCGGGGGGAGAGACCCAGTACTTC
CDR3: CASSYSKPGGETQYF

size: NA
length: 20
D: NA
V: TRBV5-4
J: TRBJ2-7
DNA: TGTGCCAGCAGCTCCTTTCTGACTCGGTTCATAGCGTCGAATTCCTACGAGCAGTACTTC
CDR3: CASSSFLTRFIASNSYEQYF

size: NA
length: 15
D: NA
V: TRBV2
J: TRBJ1-5
DNA: TGTGCCAGCAGGGCCGAGACAGATAGCAATCAGCCCCAGCATTTT
CDR3: CASRAETDSNQPQHF

size: NA
length: 13
D: TRBD2
V: TRBV25-1
J: TRBJ2-3
DNA: TGTGCCAGCAGTGGGGGAGGGAACAATACGCAGTATTTT
CDR3: CASSGGGNNTQYF

size: few
length: 12
D: NA
V: TRBV19
J: TRBJ1-2
DNA: TGTGCCAGTAGTATGGCCGGCTATGGCTACACCTTC
CDR3: CASSMAGYGYTF

size: NA
length: 12
D: NA
V: TRBV25-1
J: TRBJ2-3
DNA: TGTGCCAGCCGACACCTGACAGATACGCAGTATTTT
CDR3: CASRHLTDTQYF

size: NA
length: 13
D: NA
V: TRBV19
J: TRBJ1-2
DNA: TGTGCCAGTAGTAGGGGCGTTGGGTATGGCTACACCTTC
CDR3: CASSRGVGYGYTF

size: once
length: 14
D: TRBD1
V: TRBV6-5
J: TRBJ1-4
DNA: TGTGCCAGCAGTCCAGGGGGCGCGGGTGAAAAACTGTTTTTT
CDR3: CASSPGGAGEKLFF

size: NA
length: 12
D: NA
V: TRBV27
J: TRBJ2-3
DNA: TGTGCCAGCAGACGAGATACAGATACGCAGTATTTT
CDR3: CASRRDTDTQYF